This TCR beta chain is drawn from a study of identical twins. Study outcomes and limitations: Memory repertoires lacked the insertion deficit that abundant cord blood beta clonotypes showed. Models underestimated TCR alpha sharing (out-of-frame) in monozygotic twins.

A universal primer binding site was introduced by template switching. The final cDNA contained unique molecular identifiers. TCRdb fed the 5' RACE reads into MiXCR, producing one record per CDR3 protein. Altogether a few hundred thousand distinct CDR3 sequences are present, over 12% being singletons, with the ten largest covering roughly 0.46%. About this clonotype: Its antigen is currently unknown.

Germline V gene lookup returns CDR1 SGHRS and CDR2 YFSETQ. The junction had 2 bases not matched to a gene; V was cut back by 3 bases and J by 0 bases. The CDR3 has 15 residues. This sample also belongs to another study, concerning yellow fever vaccine responses in identical twins. That source adds: Twins reportedly mounted vaccine T cell responses that seemed partly convergent, partly personalized.

The rearrangement links TRBV5-1 to TRBJ2-1, with 8 bases lining up with TRBD2. Specimen: CD4+ T cells sorted from blood. The clonotype was recovered from a young woman in good health. As DNA, the CDR3 is TGCGCCAGCAGCTCACTAGCGGCCTCCTACAATGAGCAGTTCTTC. Encoded protein: CASSSLAASYNEQFF.